Here is one TCR beta chain with its context. Its specificity is not known. With cryopreserved PBMCs as the source, about 2.2 micrograms of genomic DNA went to TCR beta libraries. The data were obtained in a study of cytotoxic CD8 clonotypes in ibrutinib-treated CLL. V lost 0 bases to trimming and J lost 1 base, with 9 bases between them. The CDR3 totals 15 residues. From germline, CDR1 is LGHNA and CDR2 YSLEER. Whole-study findings and limits: Patients had baseline clonality above age-matched healthy donors, and this clonality moved with circulating CD8+ T-cell counts.

TCRdb keeps only in-frame clones here, not all; method: immunoSEQ multiplex PCR. This table holds more than 25,000 clones, 70% to 80% found once. This sequence joins TRBV4-3 and TRBJ2-5, with D uncertain. The sequence was collected from a human donor with chronic lymphocytic leukemia. This sample comprised PBMCs, obtained after 36 months of ibrutinib treatment. This chain's CDR3 is CASSQDAVAQETQYF. The CDR3, as DNA: TGCGCCAGCAGCCAAGATGCGGTCGCCCAAGAGACCCAGTACTTC.